The 18 T cell receptor beta chains listed next were all sequenced from one sample in a study of T cells in Graves' hyperthyroidism and ophthalmopathy. TCR beta CDR3 sequences were amplified from RNA transcripts. During a first-round RT-PCR of the TCR CDR3, the HTBI primer set was used. One entry per CDR3 protein results from TCRdb running MiXCR on the multiplex PCR reads. This table holds approximately 400,000 distinct CDR3 sequences, about 14% found once. The sequenced sample was blood. These receptor sequences come from a man aged 50-59 years with Graves' ophthalmopathy.

The rearrangement joins TRBV5-1 to TRBJ2-2; D not certain. Germline values: CDR1 SGHRS, CDR2 YFSETQ. Trimming stripped 8 bases from V and 5 bases from J, with 16 bases between. The CDR3 loop spans 14 amino acids. Here the CDR3 DNA reads TGCGCCAGTAAAGGAGATTGGGGAACCGGGGAGCTGTTTTTT. Its translation is CASKGDWGTGELFF.

This chain joins TRBV5-1 and TRBJ2-1; 8 bases match TRBD2. Trimming at V came to 0 bases and at J to 9 bases, leaving 11 bases not matched to a gene. CDR1 is SGHRS, CDR2 YFSETQ, per germline. This CDR3 is 16 amino acids long. The CDR3 DNA follows: TGCGCCAGCAGCTTGGGAGGTAGCGGGACCTCTATTGAGCAGTTCTTC. Encoded protein: CASSLGGSGTSIEQFF. Complete variable domain (other parts from reference TRBV5-1 and TRBJ2-1): KAGVTQTPRYLIKTRGQQVTLSCSPISGHRSVSWYQQTPGQGLQFLFEYFSETQRNKGNFPGRFSGRQFSNSRSEMNVSTLELGDSALYLCASSLGGSGTSIEQFFGPGTRLTVL.

This clonotype has ten or more counts. The V gene is TRBV20-1, the J gene TRBJ1-1, with 12 bases lining up with TRBD1. The germline V gene has CDR1 DFQATT and CDR2 SNEGSKA (reference sequence). The CDR3 loop spans 15 amino acids. J lost 7 bases, V lost 0 bases, and 6 bases had no gene match. The DNA for the CDR3 is TGCAGTGCTAGAGATCCCGGGACAGGGGGCTTTGAAGCTTTCTTT. Amino acids: CSARDPGTGGFEAFF.

This clonotype was recorded many times. V usage is TRBV5-4 and J usage is TRBJ2-7, with 7 bases fitting TRBD1. The CDR3 covers 14 residues. The V and J ends lost 3 bases and 2 bases, in that order; junction bases with no gene match: 5. Germline loops: CDR1 SGHNT, CDR2 YYREEE (reference sequence). Written as DNA, the CDR3 is TGTGCCAGCAGCTACGACAGGGCGACCTACGAGCAGTACTTC. Translating gives CASSYDRATYEQYF.

This clonotype has a handful of counts. This chain joins TRBV29-1 and TRBJ2-5; D perhaps matches TRBD2 (5 bases). The J call could be wrong; TRBJ2-1 is a better fit for the DNA end. Germline-derived CDR1 and CDR2 are SQVTM and ANQGSEA. The length of the CDR3 is 11 residues. CDR3 nucleotides: TGCAGCGTTGAAGACACTAGGACCCAGTTCTTC. Translating it yields CSVEDTRTQFF.

This clonotype was observed many times. CDR3 nucleotide sequence: TGTGCCAGCAGCTTAGATGCTAATCAGCCCCAGCATTTT. It translates to CASSLDANQPQHF. The gene calls are TRBV11-3 and TRBJ1-5; D gene ambiguous. This CDR3 spans 13 amino acids. V lost 0 bases and J lost 4, with 4 bases in between. The germline V gene encodes CDR1 SGHNT and CDR2 YENEEA.

This clonotype occurred many times. V is TRBV15 and J is TRBJ2-5; the match to TRBD2 covers 8 bases. CDR1 is LNHNV and CDR2 is YYDKDF in the germline V gene (reference sequence). Losses at the gene ends were 1 base for V and 5 bases for J; bases not matched to a gene: 0. The CDR3 has 13 amino acids. The CDR3 region is CATSRAGGETQYF. DNA of the CDR3: TGTGCCACCAGCAGAGCGGGAGGGGAGACCCAGTACTTC.

V and J are TRBV4-2 and TRBJ2-3, with 10 bases matching TRBD2. Germline-derived CDR1 and CDR2 are LGHNA and YNFKEQ. This CDR3 comprises 17 residues. J was trimmed by 3 bases and V by 2 bases; bases with no gene match: 8. The CDR3 here is CASSQSELAGVTDTQYF. CDR3 coding DNA: TGTGCCAGCAGCCAATCCGAGCTAGCGGGAGTAACAGATACGCAGTATTTT.

This chain connects TRBV19 to TRBJ2-7; no reliable D call. CDR1 is LNHDA and CDR2 is SQIVND in the germline V gene (reference sequence). The CDR3 runs 12 residues. V shed 6 bases and J shed 2 bases, with 8 bases lying between them. CDR3 sequence reads: CASRDFAYEQYF. As DNA, the CDR3 is TGTGCCAGTAGAGACTTCGCCTACGAGCAGTACTTC. Drawing the rest from reference TRBV19 and TRBJ2-7, the complete variable domain is DGGITQSPKYLFRKEGQNVTLSCEQNLNHDAMYWYRQDPGQGLRLIYYSQIVNDFQKGDIAEGYSVSREKKESFPLTVTSAQKNPTAFYLCASRDFAYEQYFGPGTRLTVT.

This sequence joins TRBV29-1 and TRBJ1-1, with TRBD1 as a possible D gene (6 bases). Trimming removed 4 bases at V and 5 bases at J, with 11 bases between. The CDR3 consists of 12 residues. Germline CDR1 and CDR2: SQVTM and ANQGSEA. The CDR3 here is CSVAGGATEAFF. The CDR3 nucleotides are TGCAGCGTTGCGGGGGGGGCGACTGAAGCTTTCTTT. Together with reference TRBV29-1 and TRBJ1-1, the CDR3 gives the full variable domain: SAVISQKPSRDICQRGTSLTIQCQVDSQVTMMFWYRQQPGQSLTLIATANQGSEATYESGFVIDKFPISRPNLTFSTLTVSNMSPEDSSIYLCSVAGGATEAFFGQGTRLTVV.

This clonotype was observed many times. The chain is built from TRBV3-1 and TRBJ2-7, with 10 nucleotides matching TRBD1. Per germline, CDR1 LGHDT and CDR2 YNNKEL (reference sequence). V gave up 1 base and J gave up 6 bases; unmatched junction bases: 3. The CDR3 contains 14 residues. The CDR3 nucleotides read TGTGCCAGCAGCCAAGGGACAGGGGGTCTCGAGCAGTACTTC. As protein: CASSQGTGGLEQYF.

This clonotype was picked up many times. V usage is TRBV7-2 and J usage is TRBJ1-5; 7 bases are shared with TRBD1. J lost 7 bases, V lost 3 bases, and 3 bases had no gene match. Germline V gives CDR1 SGHTA, CDR2 FQGNSA. The CDR3 covers 13 residues. The CDR3 region is CASSFSGGQPQHF. The CDR3 coding sequence is TGTGCCAGCAGCTTCTCAGGGGGGCAGCCCCAGCATTTT.

This clonotype was recorded a few times. The CDR3 protein is CAWSLNDIYYNSPLHF. In DNA form, the CDR3 reads TGTGCCTGGAGTCTCAATGACATTTATTATAATTCACCCCTCCACTTT. V is TRBV30 and J is TRBJ1-6; D remains ambiguous. The CDR3 has 16 amino acids. V shed 2 bases and J shed 4 bases, with 15 bases lying between them. Germline CDR1 is GTSNPN and CDR2 is SVGIG (reference sequence).

The genes are TRBV29-1 and TRBJ2-3; D remains unclear. V lost 5 bases and J lost 0, with 6 bases in between. The V gene's germline CDR1 is SQVTM and CDR2 ANQGSEA. The CDR3 contains 12 residues. The CDR3 region is CSVPGSTDTQYF. For the CDR3, the DNA is TGCAGCGTTCCCGGTAGCACAGATACGCAGTATTTT.

On this clonotype: A read error may be the cause here, since a much bigger clone is one base away. CDR3 sequence reads: CASSLVGSTLYEQYF. The CDR3 nucleotides read TGCGCCAGCAGCTTGGTCGGGAGTACCCTCTACGAGCAGTACTTC. The V call is TRBV5-1, the J call TRBJ2-7; tentatively, D is TRBD2 (6 bases). CDR3 length: 15 amino acids. Germline CDR1 reads SGHRS; CDR2 reads YFSETQ. The V gene lost 0 bases and the J gene lost 3 bases, with 13 bases spanning the gap. The full variable domain, completed using reference TRBV5-1 and TRBJ2-7, is KAGVTQTPRYLIKTRGQQVTLSCSPISGHRSVSWYQQTPGQGLQFLFEYFSETQRNKGNFPGRFSGRQFSNSRSEMNVSTLELGDSALYLCASSLVGSTLYEQYFGPGTRLTVT.

Only a few counts were recorded for this clonotype. The gene calls are TRBV28 and TRBJ2-2, with D possibly TRBD1 on 5 matching bases. This CDR3 contains 14 residues. The ends were cut back, 3 bases at V and 5 bases at J, with 10 bases in the middle. CDR1 is MDHEN, CDR2 SYDVKM, per germline. For the CDR3, the DNA is TGTGCCAGCAGTTTTCACGACAGAACCGGGGAGCTGTTTTTT. Residues: CASSFHDRTGELFF. Full variable domain (outside the CDR3, taken from reference TRBV28 and TRBJ2-2): DVKVTQSSRYLVKRTGEKVFLECVQDMDHENMFWYRQDPGLGLRLIYFSYDVKMKEKGDIPEGYSVSREKKERFSLILESASTNQTSMYLCASSFHDRTGELFFGEGSRLTVL.

Note on this clonotype: This may come from a read error, since a much larger clone is one base off. The V and J genes are TRBV20-1 and TRBJ2-7, with 8 bases matching TRBD2. The CDR3 runs to 19 residues. With 1 base clipped from V and 2 bases from J, the junction kept 19 bases outside the gene matches. Germline CDR1 is DFQATT and CDR2 is SNEGSKA (reference sequence). CDR3 nucleotide sequence: TGCAGTGCTAGAGGCTTCGGGGGGGAGATTAGCGGTGGGACCTACGAGCAGTACTTC. The encoded protein is CSARGFGGEISGGTYEQYF.

With respect to this clonotype: A much larger clone lies a single base off, so this may be a read error. Because the CDR3 is missing its conserved closing phenylalanine or tryptophan, this is likely a read error. The rearrangement uses TRBV30 and TRBJ1-1; D is perhaps TRBD1 (6 bases). Germline CDR1 is GTSNPN and CDR2 is SVGIG (reference sequence). This CDR3 contains 13 residues. Trimming cost V 4 bases and J 0 bases, with 9 bases left between them. CDR3 sequence: CAWMGDMNTEAFL. Here the CDR3 DNA reads TGTGCCTGGATGGGGGACATGAACACTGAAGCTTTCCTT.